This TCR beta chain appears in the sequencing data of a study of siplizumab effects on memory and regulatory T cells. This table comes from immunoSEQ multiplex PCR, and its TCRdb copy is limited to in-frame clones, with some not included. The table lists 55,000 to 65,000 clones, around 97% of them singletons. About this clone: The antigen is unknown.

The study, taken as a whole, reports: There appeared to be greater diversity in naive T cells than in memory cells, and naive T cells seemed major contributors to the alloresponse. Most proliferating CD4+ or CD8+ clones, roughly 80-97%, had no naive or memory assignment. Some alloreactive sequences were traceable to unstimulated CD4+ memory cells, and siplizumab significantly reduced them.

The germline V and J ends were trimmed by 7 bases and 4 bases, with 16 bases remaining between them. Germline-derived CDR1 and CDR2 are MNHNS and SASEGT. The CDR3 is 14 residues long. In a few donor pairs, unstimulated naive, memory, effector memory and TEMRA subsets were sequenced. Sequencing used naive CD8+ T cells sorted from blood. This TCR derives from a human donor in good health. V and J are TRBV6-1 and TRBJ1-1; D is undetermined. CDR3 DNA: TGTGCCAGCATCGCAAAAACGAGGATCACTGAAGCTTTCTTT. Protein sequence: CASIAKTRITEAFF.